The rows below give T cell receptor beta chains drawn from one sample of a study of blood T cell repertoires in COVID-19. This table comes from immunoSEQ multiplex PCR, and its TCRdb copy is limited to in-frame clones, with some not included. The sample consists of about 250,000 clones, less than 85% of them appearing once. Material for sequencing was peripheral blood. These receptors all stem from a woman of 80 years or more with active or convalescent COVID-19. Each CDR3 is given with its conserved first and last residue.

V gene	J gene	CDR3 protein
TRBV5-1	TRBJ2-7	CASSSYRGTGVPYEQYF
TRBV5-4	TRBJ1-5	CASSPGQGANQPQHF
TRBV18	TRBJ1-2	CASSTREFNYGYTF
TRBV25-1	TRBJ2-2	CASSPGTGATGELFF
TRBV5-1	TRBJ2-5	CASSLGDGTGQETQYF
TRBV4-2	TRBJ1-3	CASSPLGQGTVGSGNTIYF
TRBV11-2	TRBJ2-1	CASSRPLAGGSYNEQFF
TRBV5-1	TRBJ2-3	CASSSPRRGEADTQYF
TRBV7-2	TRBJ1-4	CASSLGQTTNEKLFF
TRBV5-1	TRBJ1-1	CASSLGPGQKILGAFF
TRBV3-1/TRBV3-2	TRBJ2-5	CASSQGLAGGGWTQYF
TRBV19	TRBJ2-5	CASSIATGVETQYF
TRBV14	TRBJ2-7	CASSQFHPVEQYF
TRBV6-1	TRBJ2-1	CASREGPYNEQFF
TRBV20-1	TRBJ2-3	CSASNPSGNPDTQYF
TRBV11-1	TRBJ2-7	CASSPLAASRDEQYF
TRBV19	TRBJ1-6	CASSSGTGNSPLHF
TRBV5-8	TRBJ1-5	CASSLLGGLGDQPQHF